Each of the 8 T cell receptor beta chains below was sequenced from the same sample in a study of blood T cell repertoires in COVID-19. Repertoires were generated with immunoSEQ multiplex PCR, while TCRdb's copy carries only in-frame clones and drops some. The profile shows approximately 210,000 clones, around four fifths of them singletons. Sequencing was performed on peripheral blood. Receptors were obtained from a human donor in a cohort sampled during active COVID-19.

This chain connects TRBV24-1 to TRBJ2-5; 12 positions agree with TRBD1. Looked up from germline, CDR1 is KGHDR and CDR2 is SFDVKD. This CDR3 comprises 15 residues. V lost 7 bases to trimming and J lost 5 bases; unmatched junction nucleotides: 7. CDR3: CATSLGTGGAETQYF. CDR3 bases: TGTGCCACCAGCCTAGGGACAGGGGGCGCGGAGACCCAGTACTTC.

This clone was seen only once. The genes are TRBV24-1 and TRBJ2-1, with 8 bases aligning to TRBD1. J gave up 7 bases and V 3 bases, and 16 bases lay outside the gene matches. From germline, CDR1 is KGHDR and CDR2 SFDVKD. CDR3 length: 18 amino acids. CDR3 amino acids: CATSDPSNPGGHGNEQFF. The CDR3 DNA sequence: TGTGCCACCAGTGATCCCTCCAACCCAGGGGGCCATGGGAATGAGCAGTTCTTC.

This sequence joins TRBV14 and TRBJ2-2; D gene uncertain. V was cut by 1 base and J by 7 bases, with 7 bases left in between. The germline CDR1 and CDR2 sequences are SGHDN and FVKESK. CDR3 size: 13 residues. CDR3 amino acids: CASSQVRVGELFF. The CDR3 DNA sequence: TGTGCCAGCAGCCAAGTTCGAGTCGGGGAGCTGTTTTTT.

The chain combines TRBV19 with TRBJ1-1; D perhaps matches TRBD1 (5 bases). The CDR3 loop spans 13 amino acids. The V and J ends lost 10 bases and 14 bases respectively, with 26 bases between them. Germline lookup yields CDR1 LNHDA and CDR2 SQIVND (reference sequence). CDR3 nucleotide sequence: TGTGCCACCACCCAGGGAACAGCGTCGAGCGCATTCTTT. It is translated as CATTQGTASSAFF.

V is TRBV27 and J is TRBJ2-5; the D is unclear. This CDR3 comprises 13 residues. Germline V gene lookup returns CDR1 MNHEY and CDR2 SMNVEV (reference sequence). Trimming cost V 4 bases and J 5 bases, with 11 bases left between them. The CDR3 region has the DNA TGTGCCAGCAGTTCTCTACCCGGGGAGACCCAGTACTTC. This encodes CASSSLPGETQYF.

V and J are TRBV5-1 and TRBJ1-1; 8 bases are shared with TRBD1. Germline V gene data show CDR1 as SGHRS and CDR2 as YFSETQ. The CDR3 sequence is 13 residues long. After removal of 1 base from V and 8 bases from J, the junction contained 4 bases not matched to a gene. In nucleotides, the CDR3 is TGCGCCAGCAGCTTGCCGGGACAGGAAGAAGCTTTCTTT. It encodes CASSLPGQEEAFF.

The chain recombines TRBV4-2 with TRBJ2-2; D may be TRBD2 (6 bases). This CDR3 region has 13 residues. Germline V gene sequence: CDR1 LGHNA, CDR2 YNFKEQ. Trimming removed 6 bases from V and 7 bases from J, with 12 bases in between. The CDR3 spells CASSWDSVGELFF. CDR3 DNA: TGTGCCAGCAGTTGGGACTCTGTCGGGGAGCTGTTTTTT.

This chain uses TRBV7-2 with TRBJ1-4; 9 bases line up with TRBD1. The CDR3 runs 15 residues. V lost 4 bases and J lost 8; bases outside the gene matches: 8. The germline CDR1 and CDR2 sequences are SGHTA and FQGNSA. Here the CDR3 DNA reads TGTGCCAGCAGCTCAGACAGGGGGTTCGTGGAAAAACTGTTTTTT. Its translation: CASSSDRGFVEKLFF.